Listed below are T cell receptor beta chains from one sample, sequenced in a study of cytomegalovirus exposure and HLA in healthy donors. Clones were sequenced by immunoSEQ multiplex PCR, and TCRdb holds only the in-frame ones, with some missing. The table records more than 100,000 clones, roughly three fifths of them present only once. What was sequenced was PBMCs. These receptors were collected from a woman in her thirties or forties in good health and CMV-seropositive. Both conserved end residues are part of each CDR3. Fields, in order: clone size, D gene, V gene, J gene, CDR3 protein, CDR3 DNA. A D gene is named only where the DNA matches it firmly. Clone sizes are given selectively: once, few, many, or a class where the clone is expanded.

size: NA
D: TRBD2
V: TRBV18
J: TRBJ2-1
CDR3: CASSPGTSDFEQFF
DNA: TGTGCCAGCTCCCCCGGGACTAGCGATTTTGAGCAGTTCTTC

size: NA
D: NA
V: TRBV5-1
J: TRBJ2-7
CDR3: CASSAAGEQYF
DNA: TGCGCCAGCAGCGCCGCGGGGGAGCAGTACTTC

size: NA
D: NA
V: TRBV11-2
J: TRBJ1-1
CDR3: CASSPSPGGGENTEAFF
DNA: TGTGCCAGCAGCCCCTCGCCGGGGGGCGGGGAGAACACTGAAGCTTTCTTT

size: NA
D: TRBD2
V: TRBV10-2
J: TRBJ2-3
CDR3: CASYDRGSGSGADTQYF
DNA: TGCGCCAGCTACGACCGCGGTAGCGGGAGCGGCGCAGATACGCAGTATTTT

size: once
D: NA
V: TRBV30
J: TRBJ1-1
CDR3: CAWSRGGDTEAFF
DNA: TGTGCCTGGAGTAGAGGGGGAGACACTGAAGCTTTCTTT

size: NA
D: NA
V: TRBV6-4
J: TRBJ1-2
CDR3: CASSERGDSHYGYTF
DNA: TGTGCCAGCAGTGAGCGGGGTGACAGCCACTATGGCTACACCTTC

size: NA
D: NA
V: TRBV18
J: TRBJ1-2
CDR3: CASSPDVGSGYTF
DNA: TGTGCCAGCTCACCAGATGTAGGGAGCGGCTACACCTTC

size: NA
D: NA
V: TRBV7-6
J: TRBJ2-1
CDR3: CASSLTIGEQFF
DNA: TGTGCCAGCAGCTTAACGATCGGGGAGCAGTTCTTC

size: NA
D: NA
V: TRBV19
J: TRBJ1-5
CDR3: CASSPRPRGGQPQHF
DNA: TGTGCCAGTAGTCCTAGACCCCGAGGGGGTCAGCCCCAGCATTTT

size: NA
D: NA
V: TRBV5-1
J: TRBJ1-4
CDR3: CASSSARAGTNGKLFF
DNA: TGCGCCAGCAGTTCCGCGAGGGCGGGAACTAATGGAAAACTGTTTTTT

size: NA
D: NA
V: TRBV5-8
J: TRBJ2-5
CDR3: CASSPRTFQETQYF
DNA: TGTGCCAGCAGCCCCAGGACATTCCAAGAGACCCAGTACTTC

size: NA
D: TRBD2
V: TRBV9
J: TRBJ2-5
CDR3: CASSVGSRPTGRYETQYF
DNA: TGTGCCAGCAGCGTAGGTAGCCGCCCTACCGGGAGGTACGAGACCCAGTACTTC

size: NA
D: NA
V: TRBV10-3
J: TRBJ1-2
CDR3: CAITGQANYGYTF
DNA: TGTGCCATCACCGGCCAGGCTAACTATGGCTACACCTTC

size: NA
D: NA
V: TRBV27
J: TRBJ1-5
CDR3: CASSLGAFSNQPQHF
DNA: TGTGCCAGCAGTTTAGGGGCCTTCAGCAATCAGCCCCAGCATTTT

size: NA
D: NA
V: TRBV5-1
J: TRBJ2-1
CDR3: CASSLVPGINEQFF
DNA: TGCGCCAGCAGCTTGGTTCCGGGAATCAATGAGCAGTTCTTC

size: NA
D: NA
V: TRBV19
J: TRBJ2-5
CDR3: CASGGRQETQYF
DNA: TGTGCCAGCGGAGGGAGGCAAGAGACCCAGTACTTC

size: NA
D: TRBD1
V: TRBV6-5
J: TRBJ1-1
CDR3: CASRDRGPVEAFF
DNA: TGTGCCAGCAGAGACAGGGGGCCGGTTGAAGCTTTCTTT

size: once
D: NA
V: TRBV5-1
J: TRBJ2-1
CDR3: CASSLGGDSYNEQFF
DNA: TGCGCCAGCAGCTTGGGGGGAGACTCCTACAATGAGCAGTTCTTC

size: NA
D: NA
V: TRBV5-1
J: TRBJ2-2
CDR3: CASSPSVRNTGELFF
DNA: TGCGCCAGCAGCCCCTCGGTTCGGAACACCGGGGAGCTGTTTTTT

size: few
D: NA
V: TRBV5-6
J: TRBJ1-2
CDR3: CASSLDRDGGYTF
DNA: TGTGCCAGCAGCTTGGATCGGGATGGCGGCTACACCTTC

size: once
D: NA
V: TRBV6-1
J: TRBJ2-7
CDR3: CASSALYEQYF
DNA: TGTGCCAGCAGTGCTCTTTACGAGCAGTACTTC

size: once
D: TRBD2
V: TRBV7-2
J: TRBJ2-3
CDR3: CASSLDSGGTDTQYF
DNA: TGTGCCAGCAGCTTAGACAGCGGGGGCACAGATACGCAGTATTTT

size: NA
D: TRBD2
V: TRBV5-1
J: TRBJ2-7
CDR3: CASSTGLADYEQYF
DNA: TGCGCCAGCAGCACGGGACTAGCGGACTACGAGCAGTATTTC

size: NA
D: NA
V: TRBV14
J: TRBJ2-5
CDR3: CASSQDGGGRETQYF
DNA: TGTGCCAGCAGCCAAGACGGGGGAGGACGGGAGACCCAGTACTTC

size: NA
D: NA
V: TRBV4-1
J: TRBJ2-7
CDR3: CASSHLRVGSPYEQYF
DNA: TGCGCCAGCAGCCATCTGAGAGTCGGGAGTCCCTACGAGCAGTACTTC

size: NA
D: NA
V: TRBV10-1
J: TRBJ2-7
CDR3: CASSRGGSAYEQYF
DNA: TGCGCCAGCAGTAGGGGGGGCAGCGCCTACGAGCAGTACTTC

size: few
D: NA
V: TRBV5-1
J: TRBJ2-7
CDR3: CASSLAPSGVGEQYF
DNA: TGCGCCAGCAGCTTGGCCCCCTCAGGCGTTGGCGAGCAGTACTTC

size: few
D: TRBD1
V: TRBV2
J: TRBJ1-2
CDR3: CASSEYPSDRAGGGYTF
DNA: TGTGCCAGCAGTGAATACCCCTCTGACAGGGCCGGGGGAGGCTACACCTTC

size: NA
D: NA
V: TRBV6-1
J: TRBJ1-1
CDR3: CASSGMETGKPEAFF
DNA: TGTGCCAGCAGTGGCATGGAAACAGGGAAACCTGAAGCTTTCTTT

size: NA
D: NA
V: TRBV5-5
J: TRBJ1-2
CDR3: CASSPDVQALYGYTF
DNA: TGTGCCAGCAGCCCGGATGTACAGGCACTTTATGGCTACACCTTC

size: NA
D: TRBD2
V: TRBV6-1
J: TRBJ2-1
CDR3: CASTREGSSYNEQFF
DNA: TGTGCCAGCACCAGGGAGGGGAGCTCCTACAATGAGCAGTTCTTC

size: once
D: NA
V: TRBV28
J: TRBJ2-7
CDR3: CASSLAGSEQYF
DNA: TGTGCCAGCAGTTTAGCGGGGTCCGAGCAGTACTTC

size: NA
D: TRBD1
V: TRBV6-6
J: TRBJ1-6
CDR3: CASRGRQGSLHF
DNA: TGTGCCAGCAGGGGCAGACAGGGTTCCCTCCACTTT

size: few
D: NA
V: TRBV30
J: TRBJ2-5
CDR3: CAWNLPGAETQYF
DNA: TGTGCCTGGAATCTCCCGGGTGCGGAGACCCAGTACTTC

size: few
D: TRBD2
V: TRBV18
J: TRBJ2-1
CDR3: CASSYKEAGGSEQFF
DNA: TGTGCCAGCTCCTACAAGGAAGCGGGGGGGAGTGAGCAGTTCTTC

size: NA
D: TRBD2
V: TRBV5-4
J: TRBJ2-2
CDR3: CASSTASGGAVTGELFF
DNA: TGTGCCAGCAGCACAGCTAGCGGGGGGGCGGTCACCGGGGAGCTGTTTTTT

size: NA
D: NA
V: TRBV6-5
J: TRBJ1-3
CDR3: CASRSTGSGNTIYF
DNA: TGTGCCAGCAGATCCACAGGTTCTGGAAACACCATATATTTT

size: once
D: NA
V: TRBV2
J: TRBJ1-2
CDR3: CAFSTASPGYGYTF
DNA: TGTGCCTTCTCCACGGCCTCACCAGGCTATGGCTACACCTTC

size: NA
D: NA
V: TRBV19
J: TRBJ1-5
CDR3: CASSISQGLEKPQHF
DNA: TGTGCCAGTAGTATCAGCCAGGGGCTCGAGAAGCCCCAGCATTTT

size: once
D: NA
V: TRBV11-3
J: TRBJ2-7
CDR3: CASSSRQEQYF
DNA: TGTGCCAGCAGCTCCCGACAGGAGCAGTACTTC

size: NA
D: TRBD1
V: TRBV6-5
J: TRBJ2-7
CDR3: CASSSGQGSYEQYF
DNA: TGTGCCAGCAGTTCGGGACAGGGGAGCTACGAGCAGTACTTC

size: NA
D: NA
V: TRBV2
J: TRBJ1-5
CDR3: CASSKKTGTNSNQPQHF
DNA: TGTGCCAGCAGTAAAAAAACCGGGACAAATAGCAATCAGCCCCAGCATTTT

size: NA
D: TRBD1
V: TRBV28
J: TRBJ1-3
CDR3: CASSLLGGLSGNTIYF
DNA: TGTGCCAGCAGTTTATTAGGGGGCCTCTCTGGAAACACCATATATTTT

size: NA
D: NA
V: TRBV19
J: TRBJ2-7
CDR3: CASSTAGTPSSYEQYF
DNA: TGTGCCAGTAGTACCGCCGGGACACCGAGCTCCTACGAGCAGTACTTC

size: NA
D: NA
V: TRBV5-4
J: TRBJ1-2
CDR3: CASSLDLLTGTSGYTF
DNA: TGTGCCAGCAGCTTGGACCTCCTAACAGGGACTAGCGGCTACACCTTC

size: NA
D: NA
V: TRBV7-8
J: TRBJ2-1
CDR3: CSSGSSAHEQFF
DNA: TGTTCCAGTGGGAGTTCCGCCCATGAGCAGTTCTTC

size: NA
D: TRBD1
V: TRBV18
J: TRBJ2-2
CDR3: CASSPDRGELWTGELFF
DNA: TGTGCCAGCTCACCGGACAGGGGGGAACTATGGACCGGGGAGCTGTTTTTT

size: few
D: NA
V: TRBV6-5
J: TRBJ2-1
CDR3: CASSREGLVYNEQFF
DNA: TGTGCCAGCAGCCGCGAAGGACTGGTCTACAATGAGCAGTTCTTC

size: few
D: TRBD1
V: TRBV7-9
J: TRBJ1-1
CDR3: CASSLVIQGTEAFF
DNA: TGTGCCAGCAGCTTAGTGATACAGGGGACTGAAGCTTTCTTT

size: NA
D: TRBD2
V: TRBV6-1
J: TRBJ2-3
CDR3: CASRNSGSSTDTQYF
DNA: TGTGCCAGCAGAAATAGCGGGTCTAGCACAGATACGCAGTATTTT